This TCR beta chain was obtained from a study of T cells expressing NK-cell markers. The overall study: Seven HCMV-seropositive donors and one seronegative donor made up the eight sequenced donors.

Concerning this clonotype: Antigen specificity is unknown.

Template switching by 5'RACE with UMIs generated the TCR beta cDNA. No DNA is given; TCRdb re-called the 5' RACE reads and lists each CDR3 protein once. The data include over 150,000 distinct CDR3 sequences; the top ten clones carry just over 20%. Overall study results and limits: There were several donors in whom these clonotypes also led the CD3+CD56-NKG2C+ fraction.

The specimen sequenced was blood T cells: a sorted CD56 or NKG2C T cell subset, CD4+ or CD8+ T cells, or bulk PBMC T cells (not recorded which). This receptor was identified in a man aged 18-70 years in good health.

CDR3 residues: CASSLGDFSYEQYF. This chain links TRBV11-2 with TRBJ2-7. The CDR3 extends over 14 amino acids. Germline V gives CDR1 SGHAT, CDR2 FQNNGV.